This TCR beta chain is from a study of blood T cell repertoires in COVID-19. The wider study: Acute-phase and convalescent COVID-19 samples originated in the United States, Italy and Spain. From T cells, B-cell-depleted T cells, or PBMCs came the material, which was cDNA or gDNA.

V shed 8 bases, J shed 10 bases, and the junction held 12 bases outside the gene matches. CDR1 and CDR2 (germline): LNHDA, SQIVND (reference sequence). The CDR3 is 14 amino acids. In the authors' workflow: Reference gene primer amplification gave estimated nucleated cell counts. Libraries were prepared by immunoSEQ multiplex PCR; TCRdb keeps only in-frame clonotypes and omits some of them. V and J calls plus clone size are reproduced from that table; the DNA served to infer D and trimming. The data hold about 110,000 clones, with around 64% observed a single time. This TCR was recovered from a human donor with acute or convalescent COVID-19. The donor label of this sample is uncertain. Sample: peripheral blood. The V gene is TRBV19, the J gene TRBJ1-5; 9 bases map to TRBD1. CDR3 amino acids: CASSKDRGIVPQHF. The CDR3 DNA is TGTGCCAGTTCGAAAGACAGGGGGATAGTCCCCCAGCATTTT.